The sample holds a few counts of the clone carrying this T cell receptor (beta chain). Its antigen is not identified. The data stem from a study of vaccination and CD4 T cells after COVID-19. Looking at the study overall: Post-vaccination samples were procured at a median of around 78 days following dose two (range 14 to 241). Study results and limitations: Researchers report that a median about 87% of reactive clones in convalescent patients surfaced only post-vaccination.

The Oncomine TCR Beta short-read assay was what sequenced the DNA obtained from cultured CD4+ T cells. Genomic DNA was taken out of cultured CD4+ T cells by extraction. TCRdb recomputed calls from the PCR reads with MiXCR, one row per CDR3 protein. The repertoire holds about 22,000 distinct CDR3 sequences, with approximately 32% as singletons. Between the trimmed V and J ends, which lost 6 bases and 1 base, there was a span of 9 bases. CDR1 and CDR2 (germline): ENHRY, SYGVKD. The CDR3 spans 13 residues. Time point in this sample: late sampling 161 to 241 days after vaccination in three convalescent patients. Treatment here: roughly nine-day PBMC culture with coronavirus spike peptide pools or control peptides (ViraFEST assay). At days 3 and 7, half the medium was exchanged for fresh IL-2 medium.

The sequencing used CD4+ T cells from blood, cultured in vitro, collected about 7 months after SARS-CoV-2 vaccination. The chain couples TRBV10-3 to TRBJ1-1; D is perhaps TRBD1 (6 bases). The origin of this receptor is a human donor who had recovered from COVID-19. CDR3 region: CAISRTENTEAFF. CDR3 DNA sequence: TGTGCCATCAGCAGGACAGAGAACACTGAAGCTTTCTTT.